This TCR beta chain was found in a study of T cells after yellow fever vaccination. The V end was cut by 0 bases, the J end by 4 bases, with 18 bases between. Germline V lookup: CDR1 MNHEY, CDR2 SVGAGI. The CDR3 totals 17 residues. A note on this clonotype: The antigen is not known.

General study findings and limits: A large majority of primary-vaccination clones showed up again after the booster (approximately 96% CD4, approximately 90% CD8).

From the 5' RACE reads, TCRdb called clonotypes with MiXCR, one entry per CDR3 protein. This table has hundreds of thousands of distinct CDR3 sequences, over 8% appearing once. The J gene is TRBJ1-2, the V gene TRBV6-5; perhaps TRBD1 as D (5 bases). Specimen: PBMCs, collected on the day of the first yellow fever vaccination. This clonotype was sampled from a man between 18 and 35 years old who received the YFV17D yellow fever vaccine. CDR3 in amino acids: CASSYSGQEVVSYGYTF. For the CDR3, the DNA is TGTGCCAGCAGTTACTCGGGGCAGGAGGTCGTAAGCTATGGCTACACCTTC.